Many counts were recorded for the clone carrying this TCR beta chain. The data derive from a study of T cells in Graves' hyperthyroidism and ophthalmopathy. Researchers amplified the TCR beta CDR3 regions from RNA transcripts. A set of HTBI primers served as the primers for a first-round RT-PCR of the TCR CDR3. TCRdb re-derived calls from the multiplex PCR reads in MiXCR, one entry per CDR3 protein. The profile shows fewer than 550,000 distinct CDR3 sequences, 15% to 17% of them singletons. There are 12 residues in the CDR3. Germline CDR1 is MNHEY and CDR2 is SVGEGT. Trimming pared 2 bases from V and 3 bases from J, leaving 2 bases between.

The receptor comes from a young woman with Graves' hyperthyroidism. This chain joins TRBV6-2 or TRBV6-3 and TRBJ1-5; D is undetermined. Sequenced: blood. In nucleotides, the CDR3 is TGTGCCAGCAGTTACGTCAATCAGCCCCAGCATTTT. Encoded protein: CASSYVNQPQHF.